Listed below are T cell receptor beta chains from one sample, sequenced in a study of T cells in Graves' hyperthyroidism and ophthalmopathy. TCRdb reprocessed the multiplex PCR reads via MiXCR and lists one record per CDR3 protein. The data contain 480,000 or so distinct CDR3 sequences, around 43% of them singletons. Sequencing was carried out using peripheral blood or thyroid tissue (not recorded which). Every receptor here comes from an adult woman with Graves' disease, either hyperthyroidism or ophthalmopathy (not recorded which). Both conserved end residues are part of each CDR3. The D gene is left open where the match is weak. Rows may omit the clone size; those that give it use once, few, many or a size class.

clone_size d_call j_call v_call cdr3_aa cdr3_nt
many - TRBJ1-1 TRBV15 CATRGEGKDTEAFF TGTGCCACCCGCGGGGAGGGTAAGGACACTGAAGCTTTCTTT
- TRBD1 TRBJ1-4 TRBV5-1 CASSPGQPSNEKLFF TGCGCCAGCAGCCCGGGACAGCCTTCAAATGAAAAACTGTTTTTT
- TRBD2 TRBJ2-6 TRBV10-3 CAISLAGGTEANVLTF TGTGCCATCAGTTTGGCGGGAGGTACCGAGGCCAACGTCCTGACTTTC
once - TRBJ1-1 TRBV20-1 CSAKTGGGTEAFF TGCAGTGCTAAAACCGGGGGAGGGACTGAAGCTTTCTTT
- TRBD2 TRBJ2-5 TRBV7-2 CASSWRESSTVTQYF TGTGCCAGCAGCTGGCGGGAGAGCTCCACGGTGACCCAGTACTTC
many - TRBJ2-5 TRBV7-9 CASSLNIGTETQYF TGTGCCAGCAGCTTAAATATCGGTACGGAGACCCAGTACTTC
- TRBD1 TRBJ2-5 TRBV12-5 CASASRGGFGTQYF TGTGCTAGTGCCTCTAGAGGGGGCTTCGGGACCCAGTACTTC
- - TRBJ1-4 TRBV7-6 CASSLNGGLTNEKLFF TGTGCCAGCAGCTTAAATGGGGGACTAACTAATGAAAAACTGTTTTTT
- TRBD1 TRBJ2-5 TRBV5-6 CASSLVRTGETQYF TGTGCCAGCAGCCTAGTCCGGACAGGGGAGACCCAGTACTTC
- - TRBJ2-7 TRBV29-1 CSVETDNYEQYF TGCAGCGTTGAAACAGACAACTACGAGCAGTACTTC
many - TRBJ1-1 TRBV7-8 CASSLAGGGAFF TGTGCCAGCAGCTTAGCGGGGGGGGGGGCTTTCTTT
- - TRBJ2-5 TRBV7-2 CASKQGFGGGGTQYF TGTGCCAGCAAACAGGGGTTTGGAGGGGGGGGGACCCAGTACTTC
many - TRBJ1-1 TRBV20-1 CSARSDEAFF TGCAGTGCTAGATCCGATGAAGCTTTCTTT
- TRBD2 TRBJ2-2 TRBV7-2 CARFAGGTGELFF TGTGCTAGGTTTGCGGGAGGGACCGGGGAGCTGTTTTTT
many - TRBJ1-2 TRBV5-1 CASSSDGSRYGYTF TGCGCCAGCAGCTCGGACGGTTCGAGGTATGGCTACACCTTC
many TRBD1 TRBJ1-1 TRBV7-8 CASSAGQGIVNTEAFF TGTGCCAGCAGTGCGGGACAGGGGATCGTGAACACTGAAGCTTTCTTT
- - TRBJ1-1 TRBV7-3 CASSLNLLSEAFF TGTGCCAGCAGCTTAAACTTATTGTCTGAAGCTTTCTTT
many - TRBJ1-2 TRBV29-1 CSVQSNYGYTF TGCAGCGTGCAATCAAACTATGGCTACACCTTC
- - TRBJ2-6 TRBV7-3 CASSRTARAGANVLTF TGTGCCAGCAGCCGAACCGCAAGGGCTGGGGCCAACGTCCTGACTTTC
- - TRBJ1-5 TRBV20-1 CSALGPLASNQLQHF TGCAGTGCTCTTGGACCTTTGGCAAGCAATCAGCTCCAGCATTTT
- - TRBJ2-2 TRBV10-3 CAIRTGGTRELFF TGTGCCATCAGAACAGGGGGGACTAGGGAGCTGTTTTTT
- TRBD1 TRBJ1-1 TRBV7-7 CASSARGDRKENEAFF TGTGCTAGCAGTGCTAGAGGGGACAGGAAGGAGAATGAAGCTTTCTTT
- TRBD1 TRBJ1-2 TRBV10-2 CASTQATGTGGYTF TGCGCCAGCACCCAAGCGACCGGGACAGGGGGCTACACCTTC
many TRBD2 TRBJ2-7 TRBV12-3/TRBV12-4 CASSLGGGIYEQYF TGTGCCAGCAGTTTAGGCGGGGGGATTTACGAGCAGTACTTC
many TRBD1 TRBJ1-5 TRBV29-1 CSAGQPNQPQHF TGCAGCGCGGGACAGCCCAATCAGCCCCAGCATTTT
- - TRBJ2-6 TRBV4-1 CASSQVPIGANVLTF TGCGCCAGCAGCCAAGTGCCAATTGGGGCCAACGTCCTGACTTTC
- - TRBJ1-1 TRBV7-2 CASLSQRNTEAFF TGTGCCAGCTTGTCGCAAAGGAACACTGAAGCTTTCTTT
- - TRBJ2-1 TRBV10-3 CAMQGFGYNEQFF TGTGCCATGCAGGGGTTCGGATACAATGAGCAGTTCTTC
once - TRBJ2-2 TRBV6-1 CASTGQVNPGELFF TGTGCCAGCACGGGCCAGGTGAACCCCGGGGAGCTGTTTTTT
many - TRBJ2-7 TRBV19 CASSLSANYEQYF TGTGCCAGTAGTCTCTCAGCGAACTACGAGCAGTACTTC
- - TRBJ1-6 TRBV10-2 CASSQGGGALSSYNSPLHF TGCGCCAGCAGCCAAGGTGGCGGGGCCCTGAGCTCCTATAATTCACCCCTCCACTTT
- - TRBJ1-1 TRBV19 CASSKRGIDTEAFF TGTGCCAGTAGCAAGCGGGGGATAGACACTGAAGCTTTCTTT
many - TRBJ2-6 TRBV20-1 CSARDIGHHSGANVLTF TGCAGTGCTAGAGATATAGGTCATCACTCTGGGGCCAACGTCCTGACTTTC
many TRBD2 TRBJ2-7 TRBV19 CASRSSGTAYEQYF TGTGCCAGTAGAAGTAGCGGGACCGCCTACGAGCAGTACTTC
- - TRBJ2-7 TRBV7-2 CASSSELWEQYF TGTGCCAGCAGTTCCGAGTTATGGGAGCAGTACTTC
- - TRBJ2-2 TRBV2 CASPDKAGELFF TGTGCCAGCCCTGACAAAGCCGGGGAGCTGTTTTTT
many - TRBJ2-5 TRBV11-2 CASSLLRGQETQYF TGTGCCAGCAGCTTGTTGCGGGGCCAAGAGACCCAGTACTTC
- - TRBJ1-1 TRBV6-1 CASRFRWTEAFF TGTGCCAGCAGATTTCGTTGGACTGAAGCTTTCTTT
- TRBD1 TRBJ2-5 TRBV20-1 CSAQRTGMGISNQPQYF TGCAGTGCTCAACGGACAGGGATGGGGATTAGCAATCAGCCCCAGTACTTC
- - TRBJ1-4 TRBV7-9 CASSLIAATNEKLFF TGTGCCAGCAGCCTAATAGCAGCAACTAATGAAAAACTGTTTTTT
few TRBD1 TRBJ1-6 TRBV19 CASNGQGGSPLHF TGTGCCAGTAATGGACAGGGGGGCTCACCCCTCCACTTT
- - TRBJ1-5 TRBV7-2 CASSLGSGAQPQHF TGTGCCAGCAGCTTAGGGTCAGGGGCTCAGCCCCAGCATTTT
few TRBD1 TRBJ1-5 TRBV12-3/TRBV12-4 CASSLGQGENQPQHF TGTGCCAGCAGTCTCGGACAGGGCGAGAATCAGCCCCAGCATTTT
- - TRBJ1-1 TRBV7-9 CASSFGAAAEAFF TGTGCCAGCAGCTTCGGGGCCGCCGCTGAAGCTTTCTTT
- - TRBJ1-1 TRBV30 CAWTTGRNTEAFF TGTGCCTGGACGACGGGTAGAAACACTGAAGCTTTCTTT
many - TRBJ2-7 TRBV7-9 CASSLGLRGIYEQYF TGTGCCAGCAGCTTAGGATTAAGGGGAATCTACGAGCAGTACTTC